This TCR beta chain emerged from a study of graft-versus-host responses after intestinal transplantation. Study-wide context: In this cohort, recipients had multivisceral, liver-intestinal, or isolated intestinal transplants. Overall study findings and caveats: GvH clonotypes were identified within recipient marrow, with a subset emerging first in ileum or blood. Early post-transplant declines in HvG were associated with peak levels of circulating GvH clones.

Sequencing used immunoSEQ multiplex PCR; TCRdb keeps in-frame clones, though not all of them. The table shows tens of thousands of clones, with around 83% occurring only once. Only one count was recorded for this clone. No antigen is known for it. The CDR3 is 15 residues long. CDR1 MNHEY and CDR2 SVGAGI come from the germline V gene. V was clipped by 6 bases and J by 4 bases, with 17 bases between them. This chain links TRBV6-5 with TRBJ2-3; possible D gene TRBD2, 6 bases. The TCR was taken from a human patient who received an intestinal transplant, so some T cells may come from the graft donor. The sample was PBMCs, taken 1070 days after transplant. CDR3 nucleotide sequence: TGTGCCAGCAGCCGATTCGGGGGAGGCGCAGATACGCAGTATTTT. Translation: CASSRFGGGADTQYF.